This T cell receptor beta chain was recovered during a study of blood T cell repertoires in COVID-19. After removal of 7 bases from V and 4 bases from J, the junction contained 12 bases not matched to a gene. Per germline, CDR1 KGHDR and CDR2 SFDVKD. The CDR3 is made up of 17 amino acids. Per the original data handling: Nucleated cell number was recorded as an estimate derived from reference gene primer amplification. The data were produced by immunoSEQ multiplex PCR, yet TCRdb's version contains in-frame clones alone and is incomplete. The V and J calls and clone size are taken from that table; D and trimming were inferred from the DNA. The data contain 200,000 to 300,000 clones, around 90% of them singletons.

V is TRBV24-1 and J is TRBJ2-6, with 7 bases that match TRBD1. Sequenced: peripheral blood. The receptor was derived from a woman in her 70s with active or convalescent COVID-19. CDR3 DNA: TGTGCCACCAGAGGGTCAGGGGGTAGAGGAGGGGCCAACGTCCTGACTTTC. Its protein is CATRGSGGRGGANVLTF.